This passage covers 16 T cell receptor beta chains from one sample sequenced in a study of early T cells in non-severe SARS-CoV-2 infection. TCRdb ran MiXCR on the 5' RACE reads and lists one entry per CDR3 protein. The data hold about 85,000 distinct CDR3 sequences, with roughly 14% observed a single time. The source material was whole blood. The receptor source for this set is an adult who was a healthcare worker with PCR-confirmed SARS-CoV-2 infection or an uninfected control (not recorded which).

This clonotype turned up a few times. This chain joins TRBV11-3 and TRBJ2-1, with 8 bases aligning to TRBD2. Germline CDR1 reads SGHNT; CDR2 reads YENEEA. V lost 5 bases to trimming and J lost 5 bases; unmatched junction nucleotides: 11. The CDR3 sequence is 16 residues long. This CDR3 reads CASSTGGGVTHNEQFF. In DNA, the CDR3 is TGTGCCAGCAGCACCGGGGGGGGAGTGACCCACAATGAGCAGTTCTTC.

This clonotype was found many times. The chain recombines TRBV5-1 with TRBJ2-6; weak D call: TRBD1 (6 bases). Between the trimmed V and J ends, which lost 0 bases and 1 base, there was a span of 8 bases. The CDR3 consists of 16 residues. CDR1 and CDR2 from the germline V gene are SGHRS and YFSETQ. The CDR3 DNA reads as TGCGCCAGCAGCTTGGGGGACAAGTCTGGGGCCAACGTCCTGACTTTC. Encoded protein: CASSLGDKSGANVLTF.

This clonotype was recorded a few times. V is TRBV10-1 and J is TRBJ2-1; TRBD2 is a possible D gene (6 bases). The CDR3 is 18 residues long. Looked up from germline, CDR1 is WNHNN and CDR2 is SYGVQD (reference sequence). V was trimmed by 0 bases and J by 6 bases, leaving 21 bases between them. The CDR3 reads CASSESTISLSGFNEQFF. DNA for the CDR3: TGCGCCAGCAGTGAGTCCACCATTTCCCTAAGCGGGTTCAATGAGCAGTTCTTC.

Ten or more counts support this clonotype. The genes are TRBV6-2 or TRBV6-3 and TRBJ2-1; D remains ambiguous. This CDR3 spans 13 amino acids. Trimming left V 2 bases short and J 7 bases short, with 9 bases between. Looked up from germline, CDR1 is MNHEY and CDR2 is SVGEGT. The CDR3 region is CASSYIVRNEQFF. The CDR3 DNA reads as TGTGCCAGCAGTTACATCGTGAGGAATGAGCAGTTCTTC.

This clonotype was detected a few times. This chain connects TRBV6-2 or TRBV6-3 to TRBJ2-7; 8 nucleotides match TRBD2. The CDR3 extends over 16 amino acids. Germline V gene sequence: CDR1 MNHEY, CDR2 SVGEGT. Trimming cost V 8 bases and J 3 bases; bases outside gene matches: 15. This CDR3 is CASWRRASGSYYEQYF. The CDR3 DNA sequence: TGTGCCAGCTGGCGCAGGGCGAGCGGGAGTTACTACGAGCAGTACTTC.

The V gene is TRBV6-5, the J gene TRBJ1-4; D may be TRBD1 (5 bases). CDR3 length: 15 residues. The germline gives CDR1 MNHEY, CDR2 SVGAGI. With 6 bases removed from V and 6 bases from J, the gap between germline ends came to 17 bases. The CDR3 spells CASRSGGLWYEKLFF. CDR3 in DNA: TGTGCCAGCAGAAGTGGGGGATTGTGGTATGAAAAACTGTTTTTT.

This chain uses TRBV6-5 with TRBJ2-5; 7 positions agree with TRBD1. CDR1 MNHEY and CDR2 SVGAGI come from the germline V gene. The CDR3 length is 14 residues. V shed 5 bases and J 1 base; nucleotides not matched to a gene: 4. CDR3: CASSQGQIQETQYF. CDR3 in DNA: TGTGCCAGCAGTCAGGGACAGATCCAAGAGACCCAGTACTTC.

This rearrangement joins TRBV29-1 to TRBJ2-7; D uncertain. Trimming took 4 bases from V and 0 from J, leaving 10 bases between them. CDR3 length equals 13 residues. Germline loops: CDR1 SQVTM, CDR2 ANQGSEA. This chain's CDR3 is CSVARTLSYEQYF. The CDR3 DNA reads TGCAGCGTTGCGCGGACCCTCTCCTACGAGCAGTACTTC.

The chain joins TRBV28 to TRBJ2-2; no clear D. Trimming removed 6 bases at V and 1 base at J, with 6 bases between. In germline, CDR1 is MDHEN, CDR2 SYDVKM. This CDR3 region has 13 residues. In nucleotides, the CDR3 is TGTGCCAGCAGAACCGGGAACACCGGGGAGCTGTTTTTT. This gives the protein CASRTGNTGELFF.

This clonotype was seen a handful of times. This chain connects TRBV3-1 to TRBJ1-6; D unresolved. In germline, CDR1 is LGHDT, CDR2 YNNKEL (reference sequence). The V and J ends lost 4 bases and 5 bases respectively, with 12 bases between them. CDR3 length equals 15 residues. CDR3 sequence: CASSPFQRDNSPLHF. The CDR3 DNA reads TGTGCCAGCAGCCCCTTCCAGCGGGATAATTCACCCCTCCACTTT.

CDR3 residues: CASSPWTGPMNTEAFF. CDR3 DNA sequence: TGCGCCAGCAGCCCTTGGACAGGCCCCATGAACACTGAAGCTTTCTTT. The chain carries TRBV5-1 and TRBJ1-1; 7 bases are shared with TRBD1. This CDR3 is 16 amino acids long. The V and J ends lost 4 bases and 0 bases, in that order; junction bases with no gene match: 9. Germline CDR1 SGHRS, CDR2 YFSETQ.

The rearrangement uses TRBV4-2 and TRBJ1-4; D gene ambiguous. CDR1 LGHNA and CDR2 YNFKEQ come from the germline V gene. The CDR3 totals 14 residues. V gave up 4 bases and J gave up 8 bases, with 14 bases separating them. DNA of the CDR3: TGTGCCAGCAGCCGGACGGCAGCGGACGAAAAACTGTTTTTT. It translates to CASSRTAADEKLFF.

This clonotype was detected many times. The genes are TRBV7-9 and TRBJ2-7; 11 bases fit TRBD2. Germline V gene lookup returns CDR1 SEHNR and CDR2 FQNEAQ (reference sequence). Losses at the gene ends were 5 bases for V and 4 bases for J; bases not matched to a gene: 10. The CDR3 is 16 residues long. CDR3 protein: CASSPLAGLADYEQYF. In nucleotides, the CDR3 is TGTGCCAGCAGCCCCCTCGCGGGACTAGCGGATTACGAGCAGTACTTC.

There are many counts of this clonotype. The V and J genes are TRBV20-1 and TRBJ2-3; D possibly corresponds to TRBD2 (6 bases). Germline CDR1 reads DFQATT; CDR2 reads SNEGSKA (reference sequence). CDR3 size: 14 residues. The ends were cut back, 3 bases at V and 4 bases at J, with 14 bases in the middle. Here the CDR3 reads CSASRRERADTQYF. For the CDR3, the DNA is TGCAGTGCTAGTCGGAGGGAGCGGGCAGATACGCAGTATTTT.

The gene calls are TRBV12-3 or TRBV12-4 and TRBJ2-4; no reliable D call. This CDR3 contains 12 residues. Trimming took 3 bases from V and 9 from J, leaving 9 bases between them. CDR3 DNA: TGTGCCAGCAGTTTCCCCATGGGCATTCAGTACTTC. As protein: CASSFPMGIQYF.

V gene TRBV29-1 combines with J gene TRBJ2-7; 8 positions match TRBD1. The CDR3 spans 13 residues. V lost 4 bases and J lost 6; bases outside the gene matches: 8. Germline CDR1 SQVTM, CDR2 ANQGSEA. This CDR3 reads CSVGRSGGGEQYF. CDR3 bases: TGCAGCGTTGGACGATCAGGGGGCGGCGAGCAGTACTTC.